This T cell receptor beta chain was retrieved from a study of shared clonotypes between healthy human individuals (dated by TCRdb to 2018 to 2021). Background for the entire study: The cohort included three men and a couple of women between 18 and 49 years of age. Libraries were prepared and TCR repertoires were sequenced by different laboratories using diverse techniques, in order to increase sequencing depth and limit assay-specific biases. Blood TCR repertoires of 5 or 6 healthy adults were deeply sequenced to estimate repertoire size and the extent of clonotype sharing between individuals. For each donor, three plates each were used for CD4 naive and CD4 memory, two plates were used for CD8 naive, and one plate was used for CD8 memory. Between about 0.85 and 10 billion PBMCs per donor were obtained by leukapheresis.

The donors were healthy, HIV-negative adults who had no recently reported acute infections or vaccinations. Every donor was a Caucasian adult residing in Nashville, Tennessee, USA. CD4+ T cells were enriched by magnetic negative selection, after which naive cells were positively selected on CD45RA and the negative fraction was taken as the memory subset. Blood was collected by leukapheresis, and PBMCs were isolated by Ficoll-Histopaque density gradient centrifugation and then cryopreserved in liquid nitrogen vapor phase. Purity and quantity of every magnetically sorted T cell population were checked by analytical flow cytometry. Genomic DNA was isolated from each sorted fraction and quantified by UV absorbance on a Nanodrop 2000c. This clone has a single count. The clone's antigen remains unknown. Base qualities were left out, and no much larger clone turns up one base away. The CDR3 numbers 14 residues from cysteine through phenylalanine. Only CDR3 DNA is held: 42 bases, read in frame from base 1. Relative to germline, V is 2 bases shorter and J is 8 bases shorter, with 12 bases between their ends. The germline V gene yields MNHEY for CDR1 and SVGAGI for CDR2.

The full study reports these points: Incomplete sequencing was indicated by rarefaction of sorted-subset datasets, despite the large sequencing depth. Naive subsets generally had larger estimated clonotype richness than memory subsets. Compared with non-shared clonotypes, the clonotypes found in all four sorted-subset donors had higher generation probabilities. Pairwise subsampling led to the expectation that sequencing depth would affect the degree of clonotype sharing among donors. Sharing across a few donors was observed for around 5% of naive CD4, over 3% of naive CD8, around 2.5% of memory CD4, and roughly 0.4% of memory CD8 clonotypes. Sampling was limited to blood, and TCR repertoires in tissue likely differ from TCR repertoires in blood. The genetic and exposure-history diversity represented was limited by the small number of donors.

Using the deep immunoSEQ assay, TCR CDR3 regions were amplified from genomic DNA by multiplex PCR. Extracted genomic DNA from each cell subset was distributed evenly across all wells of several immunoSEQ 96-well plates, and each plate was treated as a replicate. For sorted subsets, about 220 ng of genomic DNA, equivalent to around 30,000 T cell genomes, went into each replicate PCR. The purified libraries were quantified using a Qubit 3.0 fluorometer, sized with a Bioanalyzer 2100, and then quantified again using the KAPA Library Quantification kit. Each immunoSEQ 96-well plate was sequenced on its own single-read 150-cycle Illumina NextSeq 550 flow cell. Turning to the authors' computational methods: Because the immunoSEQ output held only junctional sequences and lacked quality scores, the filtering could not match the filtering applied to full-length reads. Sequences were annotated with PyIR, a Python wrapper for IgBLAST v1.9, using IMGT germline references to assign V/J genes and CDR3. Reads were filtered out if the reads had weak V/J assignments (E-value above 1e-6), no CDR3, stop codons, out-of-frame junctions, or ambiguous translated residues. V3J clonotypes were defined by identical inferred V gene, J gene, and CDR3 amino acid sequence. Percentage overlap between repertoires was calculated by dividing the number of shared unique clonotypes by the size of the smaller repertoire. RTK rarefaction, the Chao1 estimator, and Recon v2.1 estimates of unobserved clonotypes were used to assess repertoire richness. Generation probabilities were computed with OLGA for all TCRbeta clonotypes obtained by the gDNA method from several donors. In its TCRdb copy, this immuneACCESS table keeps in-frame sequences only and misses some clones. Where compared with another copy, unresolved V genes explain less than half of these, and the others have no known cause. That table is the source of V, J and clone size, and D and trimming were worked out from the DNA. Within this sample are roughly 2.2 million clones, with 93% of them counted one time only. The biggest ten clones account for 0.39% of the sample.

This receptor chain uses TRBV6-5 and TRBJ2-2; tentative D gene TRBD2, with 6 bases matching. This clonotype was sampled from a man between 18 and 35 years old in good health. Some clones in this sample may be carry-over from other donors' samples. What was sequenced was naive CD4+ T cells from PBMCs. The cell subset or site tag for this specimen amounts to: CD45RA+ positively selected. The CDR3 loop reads CASSYTGTAGELFF. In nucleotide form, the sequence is TGTGCCAGCAGTTACACCGGGACTGCGGGGGAGCTGTTTTTT.